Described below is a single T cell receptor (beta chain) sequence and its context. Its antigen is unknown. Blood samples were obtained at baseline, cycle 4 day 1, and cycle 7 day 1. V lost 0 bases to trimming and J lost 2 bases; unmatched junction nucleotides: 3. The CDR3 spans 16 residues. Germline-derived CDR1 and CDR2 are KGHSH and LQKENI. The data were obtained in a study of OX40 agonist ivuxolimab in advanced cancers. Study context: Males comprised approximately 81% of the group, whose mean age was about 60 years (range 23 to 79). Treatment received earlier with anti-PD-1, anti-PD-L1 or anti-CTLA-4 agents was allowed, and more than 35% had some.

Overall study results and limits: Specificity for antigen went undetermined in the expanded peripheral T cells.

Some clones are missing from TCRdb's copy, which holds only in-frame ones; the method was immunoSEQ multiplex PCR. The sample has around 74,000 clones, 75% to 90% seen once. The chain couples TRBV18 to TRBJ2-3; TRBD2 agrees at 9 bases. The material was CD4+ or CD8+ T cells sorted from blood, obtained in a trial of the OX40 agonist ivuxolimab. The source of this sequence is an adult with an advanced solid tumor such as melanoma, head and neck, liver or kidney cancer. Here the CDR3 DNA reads TGTGCCAGCTCACCACCTAGCGGGGGCCTCACAGATACGCAGTATTTT. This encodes CASSPPSGGLTDTQYF.